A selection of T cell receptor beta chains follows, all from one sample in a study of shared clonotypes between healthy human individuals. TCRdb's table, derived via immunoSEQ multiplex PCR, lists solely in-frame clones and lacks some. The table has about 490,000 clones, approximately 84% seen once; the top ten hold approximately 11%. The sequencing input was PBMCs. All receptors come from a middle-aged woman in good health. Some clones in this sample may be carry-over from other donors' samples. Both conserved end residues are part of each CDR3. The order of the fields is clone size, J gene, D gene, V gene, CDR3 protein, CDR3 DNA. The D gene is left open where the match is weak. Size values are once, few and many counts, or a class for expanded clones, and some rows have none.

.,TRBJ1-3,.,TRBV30,CAWSGEITGNTIYF,TGTGCCTGGAGTGGGGAAATAACTGGAAACACCATATATTTT
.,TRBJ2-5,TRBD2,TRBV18,CASSPVSGSQETQYF,TGTGCCAGCTCACCGGTTAGCGGGAGTCAAGAGACCCAGTACTTC
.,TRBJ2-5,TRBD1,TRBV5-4,CASSQTTGSQETQYF,TGTGCCAGCAGCCAGACGACAGGGTCCCAAGAGACCCAGTACTTC
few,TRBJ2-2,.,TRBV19,CARKGGGNTGELFF,TGTGCCCGAAAAGGGGGAGGGAACACCGGGGAGCTGTTTTTT
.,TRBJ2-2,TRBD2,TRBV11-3,CASSPGTSGGSGELFF,TGTGCCAGCAGCCCAGGGACTAGCGGGGGGTCCGGGGAGCTGTTTTTT
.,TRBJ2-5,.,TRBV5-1,CASSLAPGSGLQETQYF,TGCGCCAGCAGCTTGGCCCCAGGTAGCGGACTACAAGAGACCCAGTACTTC
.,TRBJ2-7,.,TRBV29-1,CSALDTTTYEQYF,TGCAGCGCCCTTGATACGACGACCTACGAGCAGTACTTC
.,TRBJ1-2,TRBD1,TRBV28,CASRVAGGQGIGYTF,TGTGCCAGCAGAGTCGCGGGGGGACAGGGAATCGGCTACACCTTC
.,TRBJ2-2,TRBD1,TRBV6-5,CASSGTVNTGELFF,TGTGCCAGCAGTGGGACAGTTAACACCGGGGAGCTGTTTTTT
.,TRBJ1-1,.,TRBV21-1,CASSKERGPRTEAFF,TGTGCCAGCAGCAAAGAGAGGGGGCCGAGAACTGAAGCTTTCTTT
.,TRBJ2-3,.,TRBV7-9,CASSLRRGPKAPKTDTQYF,TGTGCCAGCAGCTTAAGGAGGGGGCCCAAGGCACCCAAGACAGATACGCAGTATTTT
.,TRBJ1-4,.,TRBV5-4,CASSLGGGDLEKLFF,TGTGCCAGCAGCTTGGGTGGAGGGGATCTCGAAAAACTGTTTTTT
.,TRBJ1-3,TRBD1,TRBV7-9,CASSRRTGAISGNTIYF,TGTGCCAGCAGCCGCCGGACAGGGGCCATCTCTGGAAACACCATATATTTT
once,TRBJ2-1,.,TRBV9,CASSPHGVDEQFF,TGTGCCAGCAGCCCACACGGGGTAGATGAGCAGTTCTTC
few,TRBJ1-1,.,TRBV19,CASSNAGATTEAFF,TGTGCCAGTAGCAATGCGGGGGCGACCACGGAAGCTTTCTTT